A single sample gave rise to the 14 T cell receptor beta chains below, sequenced in a study of T cell responses to AZD1222 COVID-19 vaccine. TCRdb's table, derived via immunoSEQ multiplex PCR, lists solely in-frame clones and lacks some. The sample lists roughly 120,000 clones; around 87% were seen once. The source material was peripheral blood, sampled 28 days after the second AZD1222 dose. These receptors originate from an adult who received the AZD1222 COVID-19 vaccine.

This clone was observed a single time. The J gene is TRBJ1-1, the V gene TRBV28, with D unresolved. Per germline, CDR1 MDHEN and CDR2 SYDVKM. The CDR3 is 11 residues long. V lost 1 base to trimming and J lost 8 bases, with 5 bases between them. The CDR3 DNA sequence: TGTGCCAGCAGTTTATTCGAGGAAGCTTTCTTT. Amino acid sequence: CASSLFEEAFF. The full variable domain, completed using reference TRBV28 and TRBJ1-1, is DVKVTQSSRYLVKRTGEKVFLECVQDMDHENMFWYRQDPGLGLRLIYFSYDVKMKEKGDIPEGYSVSREKKERFSLILESASTNQTSMYLCASSLFEEAFFGQGTRLTVV.

This clone has a single count. The chain has TRBV12-5 and TRBJ2-1; TRBD1 agrees at 9 bases. Germline-derived CDR1 and CDR2 are LGHNT and FRNRAP. The junction had 7 bases not matched to a gene; V was cut back by 6 bases and J by 7 bases. CDR3 length: 14 amino acids. The CDR3 loop reads CASGPDRGFNEQFF. CDR3 nucleotide sequence: TGTGCTAGTGGCCCTGACAGGGGGTTTAATGAGCAGTTCTTC. Based on the CDR3 plus reference TRBV12-5 and TRBJ2-1, the full variable domain is DARVTQTPRHKVTEMGQEVTMRCQPILGHNTVFWYRQTMMQGLELLAYFRNRAPLDDSGMPKDRFSAEMPDATLATLKIQPSEPRDSAVYFCASGPDRGFNEQFFGPGTRLTVL.

The chain joins TRBV24-1 to TRBJ1-2; possible D gene TRBD1, 5 bases. Germline loops: CDR1 KGHDR, CDR2 SFDVKD. V was clipped by 4 bases and J by 4 bases, with 6 bases between them. CDR3 size: 12 residues. The CDR3 DNA is TGTGCCACCAGTGACGGGGCCTATGGCTACACCTTC. The encoded protein is CATSDGAYGYTF.

This chain uses TRBV7-8 with TRBJ1-5, with D possibly being TRBD1 (6 bases). Germline V lookup: CDR1 SGHVS, CDR2 FQNEAQ. The CDR3 extends over 15 amino acids. V was pared by 1 base and J by 4 bases, with 11 bases between. DNA of the CDR3: TGTGCCAGCAGCTTAGAAGGGCAGGGGAATCAGCCCCAGCATTTT. It yields the protein CASSLEGQGNQPQHF.

The sample holds one count of this clone. As DNA, the CDR3 is TGTGCCAGCAGTCGACAGGGCCCCGAAGCTTTCTTT. It codes for CASSRQGPEAFF. The chain joins TRBV12-3 or TRBV12-4 to TRBJ1-1; 7 nucleotides match TRBD1. Germline trimming cut 5 bases from V and 8 bases from J; bases unmatched to any gene: 5. The CDR3 consists of 12 residues.

This sequence joins TRBV9 and TRBJ2-1; D uncertain. Germline V gene data show CDR1 as SGDLS and CDR2 as YYNGEE. Trimming left V 2 bases short and J 0 bases short, with 12 bases between. The CDR3 contains 16 residues. CDR3 protein: CASSVSWASSYNEQFF. Here the CDR3 DNA reads TGTGCCAGCAGCGTGAGTTGGGCTAGCTCCTACAATGAGCAGTTCTTC.

Here the CDR3 reads CASSPRVGRGPQPQHF. Written as DNA, the CDR3 is TGTGCCAGCAGCCCCCGGGTAGGTAGGGGGCCCCAGCCCCAGCATTTT. The chain uses TRBV28 and TRBJ1-5, with 7 nucleotides matching TRBD1. The CDR3 is 16 amino acids. The germline V gene encodes CDR1 MDHEN and CDR2 SYDVKM. V was clipped by 6 bases and J by 7 bases; unmatched bases: 15.

The rearrangement joins TRBV4-1 to TRBJ2-5; TRBD2 matches at 11 bases. The J call is in doubt because the DNA end fits TRBJ2-7 better. The germline CDR1 and CDR2 sequences are MGHRA and YSYEKL. The length of the CDR3 is 15 residues. The CDR3 is CASSGIAGGLHEQYF. The DNA of the CDR3 is TGCGCCAGCAGCGGAATAGCGGGAGGGCTACACGAGCAGTACTTC.

V gene TRBV10-3 combines with J gene TRBJ2-7; 12 bases fit TRBD2. The CDR3 is 14 residues long. V lost 6 bases and J lost 7; bases outside the gene matches: 7. The V gene's germline CDR1 is ENHRY and CDR2 SYGVKD. As DNA, the CDR3 is TGTGCCATCAGAAAAACTAGCGGGGGGCAGGAGCAGTACTTC. Translated: CAIRKTSGGQEQYF.

The rearrangement links TRBV7-9 to TRBJ1-2; D call uncertain. Germline CDR1 SEHNR, CDR2 FQNEAQ (reference sequence). This CDR3 has 14 residues. The V gene lost 5 bases and the J gene lost 3 bases, with 13 bases spanning the gap. In nucleotides, the CDR3 is TGTGCCAGCAGCCCCTTCGACGGAGACTATGGCTACACCTTC. It encodes CASSPFDGDYGYTF.

The V and J genes are TRBV14 and TRBJ2-7; no firm D call. V was trimmed by 1 base and J by 2 bases, leaving 6 bases between them. The germline gives CDR1 SGHDN, CDR2 FVKESK. The CDR3 is 13 amino acids. CDR3 in amino acids: CASSQVTPYEQYF. CDR3 sequence (DNA): TGTGCCAGCAGCCAAGTAACCCCCTACGAGCAGTACTTC.

The V call is TRBV6-2 or TRBV6-3, the J call TRBJ1-5; no definite D call. This CDR3 contains 15 residues. Germline V gene data show CDR1 as MNHEY and CDR2 as SVGEGT. Trimming removed 5 bases from V and 15 bases from J, with 26 bases in between. The CDR3 DNA is TGTGCCAGCAGTCGCGATCCGGGAAATTTCATTTCCTTGCATTTT. Its protein is CASSRDPGNFISLHF.

The chain recombines TRBV4-1 with TRBJ1-2, with no clear D. Germline CDR1 reads MGHRA; CDR2 reads YSYEKL. The CDR3 spans 15 residues. The V end lost 0 bases, the J end lost 2 bases, and 10 bases lay between the germline ends. The CDR3 loop reads CASSQDVVANYGYTF. The CDR3 region has the DNA TGCGCCAGCAGCCAAGATGTAGTCGCCAACTATGGCTACACCTTC.

The chain is built from TRBV13 and TRBJ2-7, with D possibly matching TRBD2 (6 bases). V shed 5 bases and J shed 0 bases, with 11 bases lying between them. This CDR3 has 14 residues. Germline V gene lookup returns CDR1 PRHDT and CDR2 FYEKMQ (reference sequence). The CDR3 protein is CASSPDGSSYEQYF. Here the CDR3 DNA reads TGTGCCAGCAGCCCGGACGGGAGCTCCTACGAGCAGTACTTC. The variable domain in full, completed from reference TRBV13 and TRBJ2-7, reads AAGVIQSPRHLIKEKRETATLKCYPIPRHDTVYWYQQGPGQDPQFLISFYEKMQSDKGSIPDRFSAQQFSDYHSELNMSSLELGDSALYFCASSPDGSSYEQYFGPGTRLTVT.